Sequencing of this T cell receptor beta chain was carried out in a study of T cell responses to AZD1222 COVID-19 vaccine. Points from the study as a whole: Just a handful of AZD1222 recipients were seropositive at baseline. Among spike-specific TCRs, nearly half reportedly target unmutated variant regions.

Germline V lookup: CDR1 SGHTA, CDR2 FQGNSA. Trimming pared 1 base from V and 9 bases from J, leaving 18 bases between. The CDR3 spans 15 residues. Comment on this clone: Its antigen is currently unknown.

Sequencing was performed with immunoSEQ multiplex PCR; in TCRdb, only in-frame clones are kept and a portion is missing. The data contain about 120,000 clones, around 88% of them singletons. The rearrangement joins TRBV7-2 to TRBJ1-2, with D perhaps matching TRBD1 (6 bases). This TCR came from an adult in good health. The specimen was peripheral blood, collected on day 0 of AZD1222 vaccination. CDR3 protein: CASSLVRQDSVSYTF. The DNA for the CDR3 is TGTGCCAGCAGCTTAGTGAGGCAGGACAGCGTAAGCTACACCTTC. Full variable domain (rest looked up from reference TRBV7-2 and TRBJ1-2): GAGVSQSPSNKVTEKGKDVELRCDPISGHTALYWYRQSLGQGLEFLIYFQGNSAPDKSGLPSDRFSAERTGGSVSTLTIQRTQQEDSAVYLCASSLVRQDSVSYTFGSGTRLTVV.